A single sample gave rise to the 22 T cell receptor beta chains below, sequenced in a study of control samples from healthy donors and cancer patients. TCRdb keeps only in-frame clones here, not all; method: immunoSEQ multiplex PCR. The sample has fewer than 500,000 clones, about nine tenths seen once; the top ten hold just under 6.5%. The specimen sequenced was PBMCs. The receptors shown here come from a man aged 40-50 years with head and neck cancer.

The V and J genes are TRBV9 and TRBJ1-6; D gene ambiguous. V shed 7 bases and J shed 10 bases, with 3 bases lying between them. The CDR3 is 9 amino acids. Per germline, CDR1 SGDLS and CDR2 YYNGEE. CDR3 loop: CASGSPLHF. The CDR3 DNA follows: TGTGCCAGCGGGTCACCCCTCCACTTT.

The chain combines TRBV7-6 with TRBJ1-1, with D uncertain. Germline V gene sequence: CDR1 SGHVS, CDR2 FNYEAQ. The CDR3 runs 11 residues. Between the trimmed V and J ends, which lost 5 bases and 7 bases, there was a span of 8 bases. CDR3 in amino acids: CASSASGEAFF. CDR3 in DNA: TGTGCCAGCAGCGCAAGCGGTGAAGCTTTCTTT.

The V and J genes are TRBV11-2 and TRBJ2-7; 9 nucleotides line up with TRBD1. This CDR3 is built from 15 residues. V lost 5 bases and J lost 1; bases outside the gene matches: 6. CDR1 and CDR2 from the germline V gene are SGHAT and FQNNGV. The CDR3 region has the DNA TGTGCCAGCAGCATTACAGGGGGCGAGTCCTACGAGCAGTACTTC. As protein: CASSITGGESYEQYF.

The chain uses TRBV14 and TRBJ2-5; TRBD2 aligns across 13 bases. The V and J ends lost 4 bases and 5 bases, in that order; junction bases with no gene match: 7. The CDR3 is 16 residues long. Germline V gives CDR1 SGHDN, CDR2 FVKESK. The CDR3 loop reads CASSPRLAGGQETQYF. CDR3 in DNA: TGTGCCAGCAGCCCTAGACTAGCGGGGGGCCAGGAGACCCAGTACTTC.

Remarks on this clone: The sample carries other DNA sequences with the same CDR3. The rearrangement links TRBV19 to TRBJ1-1, with D unresolved. Deletions cut 2 bases from V and 1 base from J, with 5 bases between. Germline V gene lookup returns CDR1 LNHDA and CDR2 SQIVND (reference sequence). This CDR3 region has 13 residues. CDR3 in DNA: TGTGCCAGTAGTATAACAGCGAACACTGAAGCTTTCTTT. Amino acid sequence: CASSITANTEAFF.

As for this clone: The identical CDR3 is also encoded by other nucleotide sequences in the sample. V usage is TRBV27 and J usage is TRBJ1-1, with D perhaps TRBD1 (5 bases). The V gene lost 2 bases and the J gene lost 0 bases, with 7 bases spanning the gap. The CDR3 is made up of 14 amino acids. The germline V gene has CDR1 MNHEY and CDR2 SMNVEV (reference sequence). The CDR3 region is CASSLRGMNTEAFF. DNA of the CDR3: TGTGCCAGCAGTTTAAGGGGCATGAACACTGAAGCTTTCTTT.

The chain employs TRBV13 and TRBJ2-2, with D perhaps TRBD2 (6 bases). From germline, CDR1 is PRHDT and CDR2 FYEKMQ (reference sequence). The CDR3 has 17 amino acids. The germline V and J ends were trimmed by 5 bases and 3 bases, with 19 bases remaining between them. CDR3 region: CASSPQLGEVYTGELFF. CDR3 nucleotides: TGTGCCAGCAGCCCACAACTAGGGGAGGTTTACACCGGGGAGCTGTTTTTT. The whole variable domain, remainder taken from reference TRBV13 and TRBJ2-2, is AAGVIQSPRHLIKEKRETATLKCYPIPRHDTVYWYQQGPGQDPQFLISFYEKMQSDKGSIPDRFSAQQFSDYHSELNMSSLELGDSALYFCASSPQLGEVYTGELFFGEGSRLTVL.

The gene calls are TRBV19 and TRBJ2-4; 7 bases match TRBD1. CDR3 length equals 18 residues. The junction had 14 bases not matched to a gene; V was cut back by 0 bases and J by 6 bases. Germline CDR1 is LNHDA and CDR2 is SQIVND (reference sequence). The CDR3 nucleotides are TGTGCCAGTAGTATAGACCGCAAACAGGGGATCGAGCGAAACATTCAGTACTTC. This gives the protein CASSIDRKQGIERNIQYF.

This chain links TRBV9 with TRBJ2-1, with 15 bases fitting TRBD2. Germline values: CDR1 SGDLS, CDR2 YYNGEE. V trimming: 2 bases; J trimming: 8 bases; junction bases outside the gene matches: 5. The CDR3 consists of 16 residues. The CDR3 loop is CASSVGLAGGSDEQFF. The CDR3 region has the DNA TGTGCCAGCAGCGTGGGACTAGCGGGGGGTTCGGATGAGCAGTTCTTC. Based on the CDR3 plus reference TRBV9 and TRBJ2-1, the full variable domain is DSGVTQTPKHLITATGQRVTLRCSPRSGDLSVYWYQQSLDQGLQFLIQYYNGEERAKGNILERFSAQQFPDLHSELNLSSLELGDSALYFCASSVGLAGGSDEQFFGPGTRLTVL.

The genes are TRBV5-1 and TRBJ1-4; unclear D gene. The CDR3 is 13 amino acids. Germline assignment: CDR1 SGHRS and CDR2 YFSETQ. V was pared by 5 bases and J by 4 bases, with 9 bases between. The CDR3 loop is CASRPGINEKLFF. In DNA, the CDR3 is TGCGCCAGCAGGCCGGGGATTAATGAAAAACTGTTTTTT.

This chain joins TRBV5-1 and TRBJ1-2; 10 bases line up with TRBD1. Germline V gives CDR1 SGHRS, CDR2 YFSETQ. J was trimmed by 3 bases and V by 4 bases; bases with no gene match: 6. The CDR3 is made up of 15 amino acids. The CDR3 here is CASSLRQGADYGYTF. The CDR3 DNA reads as TGCGCCAGCAGCCTGCGACAGGGGGCTGACTATGGCTACACCTTC.

The chain uses TRBV7-6 and TRBJ1-5, with D tentatively TRBD1 (5 bases). V was shortened by 2 bases and J by 10 bases, with 12 bases between the two germline ends. This CDR3 region has 13 residues. Germline V gene sequence: CDR1 SGHVS, CDR2 FNYEAQ. The CDR3 protein is CASSLQGTDPQHF. CDR3 DNA sequence: TGTGCCAGCAGCTTACAGGGTACTGACCCCCAGCATTTT.

The chain uses TRBV12-3 or TRBV12-4 and TRBJ1-2, with D hard to call. Between the trimmed V and J ends, which lost 6 bases and 3 bases, there was a span of 11 bases. The CDR3 has 13 residues. Here the CDR3 reads CASSRDLDYGYTF. The CDR3 nucleotides are TGTGCCAGCAGCCGAGACTTGGACTATGGCTACACCTTC.

V usage is TRBV3-1 (or the pseudogene TRBV3-2) and J usage is TRBJ2-7; TRBD1 matches at 8 bases. From germline, CDR1 is LGHDT and CDR2 YNNKEL (reference sequence). The CDR3 is 14 residues long. After removal of 2 bases from V and 3 bases from J, the junction contained 3 bases not matched to a gene. The CDR3 protein is CASSQSTGDYEQYF. The CDR3 nucleotides read TGTGCCAGCAGCCAATCGACAGGGGACTACGAGCAGTACTTC.

The chain joins TRBV28 to TRBJ2-1; 13 positions agree with TRBD2. This CDR3 spans 15 amino acids. Germline CDR1 is MDHEN and CDR2 is SYDVKM. V gave up 3 bases and J gave up 4 bases; unmatched junction bases: 0. The CDR3 is CASSLTSGGYNEQFF. The CDR3 DNA follows: TGTGCCAGCAGTTTGACTAGCGGGGGGTACAATGAGCAGTTCTTC.

The gene calls are TRBV9 and TRBJ2-1, with D unresolved. CDR1 is SGDLS and CDR2 is YYNGEE in the germline V gene. The germline V and J ends were trimmed by 4 bases and 4 bases, with 21 bases remaining between them. CDR3 length: 17 amino acids. The CDR3 region has the DNA TGTGCCAGCAGCCTTACTCTTACTACGGCCTCTTACAATGAGCAGTTCTTC. This sequence encodes CASSLTLTTASYNEQFF.

This clone was counted a single time. The V gene is TRBV6-1, the J gene TRBJ1-6; no definite D call. Germline CDR1 is MNHNS and CDR2 is SASEGT. The germline V and J ends were trimmed by 0 bases and 11 bases, with 17 bases remaining between them. The CDR3 contains 16 residues. The CDR3 coding sequence is TGTGCCAGCAGTGAAGCGCATTATCACGGTGGAGCACCCCTCCACTTT. This encodes CASSEAHYHGGAPLHF.

Points on this clone: One junction end does not reproduce the germline sequence, and a read error may be involved. The chain has TRBV6-1 and TRBJ2-7, with 9 bases that match TRBD1. CDR3 length: 17 amino acids. The germline V gene has CDR1 MNHNS and CDR2 SASEGT. The CDR3 bases are TGTGCCAGCACTGAAAGACCCGGGACAGGGCTGATCTACGAGCAGTACTTC. It translates to CASTERPGTGLIYEQYF.

The chain carries TRBV6-5 and TRBJ1-4, with unresolved D. The germline V gene has CDR1 MNHEY and CDR2 SVGAGI. The CDR3 spans 12 residues. V was shortened by 8 bases and J by 12 bases, with 16 bases between the two germline ends. CDR3: CASARGMKELFF. The DNA of the CDR3 is TGTGCCAGCGCACGGGGAATGAAGGAACTGTTTTTT.

This clone has only one observation. This chain connects TRBV28 to TRBJ1-4; 7 bases map to TRBD1. Germline V CDR1 and CDR2: MDHEN, SYDVKM. Trimming removed 5 bases from V and 5 bases from J; junction bases left unmatched: 8. The CDR3 has 15 amino acids. CDR3 sequence: CASSDAGTANEKLFF. CDR3 bases: TGTGCCAGCAGTGACGCCGGGACAGCGAATGAAAAACTGTTTTTT. The full variable domain, its missing parts supplied by reference TRBV28 and TRBJ1-4, is DVKVTQSSRYLVKRTGEKVFLECVQDMDHENMFWYRQDPGLGLRLIYFSYDVKMKEKGDIPEGYSVSREKKERFSLILESASTNQTSMYLCASSDAGTANEKLFFGSGTQLSVL.

Regarding this clone: Other DNA sequences within the sample encode an identical CDR3. This sequence joins TRBV7-2 and TRBJ2-3; a possible D gene is TRBD2 (6 bases). This CDR3 has 13 residues. Per the germline V gene, CDR1 is SGHTA and CDR2 is FQGNSA. Trimming removed 4 bases from V and 1 base from J, with 6 bases in between. The CDR3 reads CASSSGGTDTQYF. The CDR3 nucleotides read TGTGCCAGCAGCTCGGGGGGCACAGATACGCAGTATTTT.

The chain joins TRBV4-1 to TRBJ2-1; D unclear. The CDR3 contains 17 residues. V lost 5 bases and J lost 0, with 17 bases in between. In germline, CDR1 is MGHRA, CDR2 YSYEKL. The CDR3 DNA sequence: TGCGCCAGCAGCTCAACCCCGGGCTCGACCTCCTACAATGAGCAGTTCTTC. It yields the protein CASSSTPGSTSYNEQFF.